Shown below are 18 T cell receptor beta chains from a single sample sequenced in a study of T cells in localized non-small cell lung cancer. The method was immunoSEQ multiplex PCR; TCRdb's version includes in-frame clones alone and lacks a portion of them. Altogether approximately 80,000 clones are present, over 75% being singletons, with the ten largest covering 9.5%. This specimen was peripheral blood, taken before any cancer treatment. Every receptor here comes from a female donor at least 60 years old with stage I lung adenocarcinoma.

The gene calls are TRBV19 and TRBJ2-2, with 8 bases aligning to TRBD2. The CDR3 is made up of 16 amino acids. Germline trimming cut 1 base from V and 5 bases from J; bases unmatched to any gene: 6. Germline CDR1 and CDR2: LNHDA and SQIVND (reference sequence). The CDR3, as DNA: TGTGCCAGTAGTATAGGTCTAGCGGGTAGTACCGGGGAGCTGTTTTTT. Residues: CASSIGLAGSTGELFF.

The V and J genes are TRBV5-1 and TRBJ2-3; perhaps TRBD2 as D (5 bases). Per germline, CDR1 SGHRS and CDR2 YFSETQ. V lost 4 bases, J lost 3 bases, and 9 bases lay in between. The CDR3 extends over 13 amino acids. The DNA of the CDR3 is TGCGCCAGCAGCCAGCCGGGAACAGATACGCAGTATTTT. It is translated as CASSQPGTDTQYF.

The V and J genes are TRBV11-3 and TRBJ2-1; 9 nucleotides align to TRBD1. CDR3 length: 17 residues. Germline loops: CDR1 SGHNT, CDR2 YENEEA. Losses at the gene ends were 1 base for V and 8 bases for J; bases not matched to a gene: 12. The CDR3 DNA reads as TGTGCCAGCAGCTTAGGGGGCCTCGGGACAGGGATCGATGAGCAGTTCTTC. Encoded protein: CASSLGGLGTGIDEQFF.

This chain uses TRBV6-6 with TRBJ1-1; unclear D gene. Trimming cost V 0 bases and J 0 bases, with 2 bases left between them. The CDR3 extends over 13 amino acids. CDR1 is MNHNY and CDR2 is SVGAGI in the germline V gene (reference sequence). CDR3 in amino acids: CASSYSLNTEAFF. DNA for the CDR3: TGTGCCAGCAGTTACTCCCTGAACACTGAAGCTTTCTTT.

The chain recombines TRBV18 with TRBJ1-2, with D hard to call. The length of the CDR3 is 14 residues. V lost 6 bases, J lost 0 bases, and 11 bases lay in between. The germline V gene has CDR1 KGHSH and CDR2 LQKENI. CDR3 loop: CASSSQRANYGYTF. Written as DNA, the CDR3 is TGTGCCAGCTCCTCCCAGCGTGCTAACTATGGCTACACCTTC.

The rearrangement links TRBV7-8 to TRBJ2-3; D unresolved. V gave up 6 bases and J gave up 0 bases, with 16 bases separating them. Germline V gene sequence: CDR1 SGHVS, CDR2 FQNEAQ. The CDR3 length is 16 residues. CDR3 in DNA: TGTGCCAGCAGTTTTCCATCCTTAGCTAGCACAGATACGCAGTATTTT. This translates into CASSFPSLASTDTQYF.

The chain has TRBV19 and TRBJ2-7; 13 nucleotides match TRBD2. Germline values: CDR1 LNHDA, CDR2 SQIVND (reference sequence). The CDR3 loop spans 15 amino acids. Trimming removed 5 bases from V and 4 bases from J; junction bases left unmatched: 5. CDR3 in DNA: TGTGCCAGTAGTGACGGGACTAGCGGGAAATACGAGCAGTACTTC. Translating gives CASSDGTSGKYEQYF.

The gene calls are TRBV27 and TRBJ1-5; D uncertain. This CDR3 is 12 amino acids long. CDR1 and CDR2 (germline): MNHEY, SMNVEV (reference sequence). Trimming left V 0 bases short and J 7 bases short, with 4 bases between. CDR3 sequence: CASSLSTQPQHF. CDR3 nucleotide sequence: TGTGCCAGCAGTTTATCAACCCAGCCCCAGCATTTT.

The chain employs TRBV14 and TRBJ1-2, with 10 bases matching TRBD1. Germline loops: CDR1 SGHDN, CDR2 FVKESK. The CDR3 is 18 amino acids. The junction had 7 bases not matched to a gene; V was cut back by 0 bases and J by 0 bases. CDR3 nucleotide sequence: TGTGCCAGCAGCCAAGATGGGACAGGGGTTCCGCCTAACTATGGCTACACCTTC. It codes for CASSQDGTGVPPNYGYTF.

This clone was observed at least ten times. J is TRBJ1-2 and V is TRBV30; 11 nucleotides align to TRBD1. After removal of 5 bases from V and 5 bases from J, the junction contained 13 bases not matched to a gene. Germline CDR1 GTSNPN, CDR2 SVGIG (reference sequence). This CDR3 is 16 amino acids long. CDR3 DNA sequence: TGTGCCTGGGAAAATTCCGGGACAGGGGGTGGATATGGCTACACCTTC. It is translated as CAWENSGTGGGYGYTF.

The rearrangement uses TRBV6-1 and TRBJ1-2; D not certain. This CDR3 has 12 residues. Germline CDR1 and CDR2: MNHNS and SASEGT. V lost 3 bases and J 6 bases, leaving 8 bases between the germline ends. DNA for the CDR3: TGTGCCAGCAGTGACAGATTAAATGGCTACACCTTC. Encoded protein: CASSDRLNGYTF.

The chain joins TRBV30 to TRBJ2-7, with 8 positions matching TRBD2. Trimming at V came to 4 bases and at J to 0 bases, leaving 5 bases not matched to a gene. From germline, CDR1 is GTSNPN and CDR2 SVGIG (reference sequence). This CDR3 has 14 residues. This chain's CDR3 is CAWTSGQSSYEQYF. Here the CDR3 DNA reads TGTGCCTGGACTAGCGGGCAGAGCTCCTACGAGCAGTACTTC.

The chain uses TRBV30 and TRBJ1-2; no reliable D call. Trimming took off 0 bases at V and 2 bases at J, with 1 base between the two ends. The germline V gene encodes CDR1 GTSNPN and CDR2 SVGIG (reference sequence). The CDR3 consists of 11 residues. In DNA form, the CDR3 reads TGTGCCTGGAGTGTAAACTATGGCTACACCTTC. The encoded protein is CAWSVNYGYTF.

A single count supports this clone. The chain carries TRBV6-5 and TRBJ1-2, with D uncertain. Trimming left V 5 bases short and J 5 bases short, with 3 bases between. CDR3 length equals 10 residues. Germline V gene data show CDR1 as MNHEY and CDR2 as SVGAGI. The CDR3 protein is CASSEYGYTF. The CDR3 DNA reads TGTGCCAGCAGTGAGTATGGCTACACCTTC.

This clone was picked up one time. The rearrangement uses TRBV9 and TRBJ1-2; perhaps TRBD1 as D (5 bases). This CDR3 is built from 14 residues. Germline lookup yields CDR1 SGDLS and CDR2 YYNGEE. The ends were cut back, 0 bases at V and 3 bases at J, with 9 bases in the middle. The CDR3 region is CASSVDGGYYGYTF. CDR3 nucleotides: TGTGCCAGCAGCGTAGACGGGGGATACTATGGCTACACCTTC.

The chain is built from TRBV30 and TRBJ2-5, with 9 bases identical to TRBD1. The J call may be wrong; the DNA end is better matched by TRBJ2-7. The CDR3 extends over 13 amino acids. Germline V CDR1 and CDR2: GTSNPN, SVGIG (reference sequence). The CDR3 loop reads CAWGRDRDYEQYF. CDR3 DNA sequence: TGTGCCTGGGGCCGGGACAGGGACTACGAGCAGTACTTC.

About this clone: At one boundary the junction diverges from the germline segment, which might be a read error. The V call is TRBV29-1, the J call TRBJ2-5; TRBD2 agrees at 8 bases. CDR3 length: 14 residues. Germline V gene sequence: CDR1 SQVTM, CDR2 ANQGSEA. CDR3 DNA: TGCAGCGCACGGACGGGGGGGTACCAAAAGACCCAGTACTTC. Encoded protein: CSARTGGYQKTQYF.

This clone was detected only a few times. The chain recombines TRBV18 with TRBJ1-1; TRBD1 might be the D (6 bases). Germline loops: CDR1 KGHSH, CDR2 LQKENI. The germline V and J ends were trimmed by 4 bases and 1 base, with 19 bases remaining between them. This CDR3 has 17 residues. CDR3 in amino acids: CASSQGENLGWNTEAFF. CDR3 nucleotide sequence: TGTGCCAGCTCACAGGGGGAGAACCTTGGTTGGAACACTGAAGCTTTCTTT.